The clone carrying this TCR beta chain was picked up many times. The data stem from a study of T-cell reconstitution after alpha-beta-depleted transplantation in children. Preparation of the TCRbeta library used unique molecular identifiers. TCRdb redid the calling of the PCR reads with MiXCR, one entry per CDR3 protein. The sample holds some 550,000 distinct CDR3 sequences, more than 20% seen once. Sequencing used PBMCs, mostly from graft donor cells, obtained 360 days after TCRalphabeta/CD19-depleted stem cell transplant. This TCR was recovered from a boy under three years old who had a stem cell transplant for acute myeloid leukemia, so the T cells may come from the graft donor.

The CDR3 DNA reads TGCAGCGTTGTGGAGGAAATTAATTCACCCCTCCACTTT. Its protein product is CSVVEEINSPLHF. J is TRBJ1-6 and V is TRBV29-1; no reliable D call. CDR3 length: 13 residues. CDR1 is SQVTM, CDR2 ANQGSEA, per germline. Deletions cut 4 bases from V and 6 bases from J, with 10 bases between.